This TCR beta chain originates from a study of CD8+CD57+ T cells in acquired aplastic anemia. Study-level information: Average DNA yield from sorted CD4+ and CD8+ cells was approximately 3.2 ug. In CD4+ cells, healthy donors produced an average of approximately 11 million reads. Findings and caveats of the study: Patients and controls were not found to differ significantly in CD8+ Simpson's diversity. Some 31 shared CD8+ CDR3s appeared highly expressed within patients' immunodominant clones.

Genomic DNA was employed as the template in profiling TCR beta VDJ and CDR3. TCRdb re-derived calls from the reads in MiXCR, one entry per CDR3 protein. The profile shows about 400,000 distinct CDR3 sequences, just under 70% of them singletons. In this sample, this clonotype turned up many times. Its antigen is unidentified. V trimming: 6 bases; J trimming: 2 bases; junction bases outside the gene matches: 6. There are 16 residues in the CDR3. The sequenced sample was sorted CD4+, CD8+, or CD8+CD57+ T cells (not recorded which) from PBMCs. The clonotype was recovered from a human donor in good health, serving as a control. V usage is TRBV12-3 or TRBV12-4 and J usage is TRBJ1-4; 10 nucleotides agree with TRBD1. CDR3 coding DNA: TGTGCCAGCAGACCCGGACAGGGGGTTACTAATGAAAAACTGTTTTTT. Protein sequence: CASRPGQGVTNEKLFF.